This entry concerns a single TCR beta chain. Its antigen is not yet known. No base quality values were provided; no much bigger clone lies one nucleotide off. Participants in the prospective study were enrolled through a virtual design, were aged roughly 18 to 100 years, and lived in about two dozen United States geographic areas. In the prospective study, cohorts were assigned on the basis of participant-reported clinical history obtained from a screening survey and a study questionnaire. Recovered participants in ImmuneRACE Cohort 3 were defined as having two consecutive negative NP/OP PCR tests, clearance from a healthcare professional, or resolution of symptoms. Mobile phlebotomists in the prospective study collected whole blood, serum and a nasopharyngeal or oropharyngeal swab from every participant. Prospective study participants could optionally give additional blood draws and questionnaires over a 2-month period. Prospective study blood samples were shipped either frozen or at room temperature before DNA extraction.

The immunoSEQ Assay, a bias-controlled multiplex PCR, was used to amplify TCRbeta CDR3 regions from genomic DNA. Processing in the source paper ran as follows. The number of nucleated cells in each sample was estimated from the amplification of reference gene primers within the assay. To quantify the absolute abundance of each unique TCRbeta CDR3 rearrangement, sequence reads were collapsed and filtered. For each sample, productive Simpson clonality was calculated as the square root of Simpson's diversity index over productive rearrangements. TCRdb carries this immuneACCESS record with in-frame sequences only. Its versions omit some clonotypes, under half of them owing to an unresolved V gene in the studies checked, with the rest unexplained. That table supplies the V and J calls and clone size; D and trimming were determined from the DNA. In all, the sample holds approximately 240,000 clones, and about nine tenths of those were seen once. The ten largest account for 1.5% to 2% of the sample.

The CDR3 holds 16 amino acids from the cysteine to the phenylalanine. The retained sequence is limited to the CDR3, 48 bases, with the frame set at the first base. For CDR1 and CDR2, the germline V gene (reference sequence) lists MNHEY and SMNVEV. The junction shows trimming of 4 bases on V and 5 bases on J, and the gene matches do not reach 13 bases of it. This record comes from a study of blood T cell repertoires in COVID-19 (dated by TCRdb to 2018 to 2021). In the study overall: Samples covering the acute and convalescent phases of COVID-19 were provided by collaborators in the United States, Italy and Spain. Samples came from the ongoing ImmuneRACE study (first 160 participants) plus 1,254 subjects from 6 global collaborators. The prospective study material was composed of cDNA or gDNA derived from T cells, B-cell-depleted T cells, or PBMCs. The repertoires were released in a freely available public database meant as a resource for research on the immune response to SARS-CoV-2. HLA class I and class II types, where available, came from metadata supplied by the sample provider rather than from assay-based typing. Sample metadata almost always included a de-identified subject ID, COVID-19 status, age in years and sex. The dataset comprised deeply sampled blood TCRbeta repertoires from subjects exposed to, actively infected with, or recovered from COVID-19.

Overall study outcomes, separate from this receptor: How much clinical and demographic metadata was included differed by source and by participant, and the metadata was provided uncurated.

Here the chain combines TRBV27 and TRBJ1-2; 7 middle bases align to TRBD1. The source material was PBMCs or T cells enriched from blood (not recorded which). This TCR derives from a woman in her late teens or twenties who had recovered from COVID-19. Here the CDR3 is given as CASSSNEGDRSYGYTF. The DNA sequence follows: TGTGCCAGCAGTTCCAATGAGGGGGACAGAAGTTATGGCTACACCTTC.